Listed below are T cell receptor beta chains from one sample, sequenced in a study of control samples from healthy donors and cancer patients. Produced via immunoSEQ multiplex PCR; TCRdb's table is partial and in-frame only. The table records about 150,000 clones, about nine tenths of them present only once. The sequencing sample was made of blood. Receptors were obtained from a man aged 25 to 40 in good health. CDR3s include the opening cysteine and the closing phenylalanine or tryptophan.

TRBV13,TRBJ2-5,CASSLGLRGQQETQYF
TRBV3-1/TRBV3-2,TRBJ1-1,CASSQASTAFF
TRBV11-1,TRBJ2-1,CASSFGGAGRFGEQFF
TRBV7-9,TRBJ1-6,CASSLDPPNLMGNSPLHF
TRBV29-1,TRBJ2-5,CSVETGDGETQYF
TRBV6-2/TRBV6-3,TRBJ1-1,CASSYSPRPNTEAFF
TRBV21-1,TRBJ2-7,CASSKSGTIYEQYF
TRBV9,TRBJ1-2,CASSPRGGRGGYTF
TRBV4-3,TRBJ2-7,CASSQTVNPWTNAYEQYF
TRBV5-1,TRBJ2-1,CASSLGAGGYNEQFF
TRBV5-6,TRBJ2-3,CASSLLAENTDTQYF
TRBV29-1,TRBJ2-3,CSVDSQDTQYF
TRBV5-1,TRBJ2-2,CASSLGLAGRTANTGELFF
TRBV15,TRBJ1-5,CATSRDRDRYYQPQHF
TRBV11-2,TRBJ2-3,CASSLVRKDTQYF
TRBV11-3,TRBJ2-1,CASSLDPSMEQFF
TRBV4-2,TRBJ1-1,CASSQVTNLNTEAFF
TRBV5-6,TRBJ2-1,CASSLFDSYNEQFF
TRBV7-3,TRBJ2-2,CASSTGLAGHTGELFF
TRBV3-1/TRBV3-2,TRBJ2-7,CASSLLALDEQYF
TRBV4-2,TRBJ1-6,CASSQESRGRSYNSPLHF
TRBV7-3,TRBJ1-6,CASSSTQGTPLHF
TRBV9,TRBJ2-5,CASSVDFGTGVETQYF
TRBV7-3,TRBJ2-4,CASSFRGVAKNIQYF
TRBV11-3,TRBJ1-1,CASSLDYPGLNTEAFF
TRBV11-1,TRBJ2-7,CASRASGQGYYEQYF
TRBV19,TRBJ2-1,CASSPGLAGASEQFF
TRBV7-3,TRBJ1-6,CASSLGVRGSSYNSSLHF
TRBV5-6,TRBJ1-1,CASSLRTEAFF
TRBV30,TRBJ2-7,CAWSGLAGVTTEQYF
TRBV7-8,TRBJ2-5,CASSHGETQYF
TRBV5-1,TRBJ2-7,CASSSGQGAREEQYF
TRBV7-9,TRBJ1-1,CASSGFGDTEAFF